The present T cell receptor (beta chain) was sequenced within a study of blood T cells in healthy people across ages. Findings and limits, study-wide: Changes in expanded clonotypes were possibly confounded, as the CMV status of donors was unknown. Across the age range, TCR beta diversity per million T cells fell in a roughly linear way.

The CDR3 contains 13 residues. Deletions cut 7 bases from V and 0 bases from J, with 7 bases between. A second PCR of about 7 to 12 cycles used a sample-barcoded 5' primer and a J-beta primer mix. At least 2.5 million CDR3-containing paired-end reads were obtained per sample. From the 5' RACE reads, TCRdb called clonotypes with MiXCR, one entry per CDR3 protein. The table lists hundreds of thousands of distinct CDR3 sequences, around 21% of them singletons. Each donor supplied around 9.9 milliliters of peripheral blood. About this clonotype: What it binds is unknown.

Specimen: blood. The TCR comes from a man between 65 and 85 years old in good health. V gene TRBV12-3 or TRBV12-4 combines with J gene TRBJ2-1, with D unresolved. This CDR3 reads CASIMSSYNEQFF. The DNA of the CDR3 is TGTGCCAGCATTATGAGCTCCTACAATGAGCAGTTCTTC.